Listed below are T cell receptor beta chains from one sample, sequenced in a study of blood T cells in healthy people across ages. TCRdb passed the 5' RACE reads through MiXCR, listing each CDR3 protein once. The sample includes about 1.7 million distinct CDR3 sequences, 28% seen only once; the top ten take roughly 8%. The sequenced material came from blood. Every receptor here comes from a woman in her 30s in good health. The CDR3 runs from the conserved cysteine through the conserved F or W. Fields, in order: D gene, J gene, V gene, clone size, CDR3 length, CDR3 protein, CDR3 DNA. The D gene is left open where the match is weak. Expanded clones get a size class; other rows say once, few or many, or leave the size out.

>-|TRBJ1-4|TRBV7-9|-|15
CASSLARATNEKLFF
TGTGCCAGCAGCTTAGCCAGGGCAACTAATGAAAAACTGTTTTTT
>TRBD2|TRBJ2-1|TRBV5-6|-|17
CASSLVRRKLAGGGQFF
TGTGCCAGCAGCTTGGTAAGGAGAAAGCTAGCGGGAGGTGGACAGTTCTTC
>-|TRBJ2-1|TRBV3-1|-|16
CASSQGVGGTYNEQFF
TGTGCCAGCAGCCAAGGGGTCGGCGGTACCTACAATGAGCAGTTCTTC
>-|TRBJ2-5|TRBV7-3|few|10
CASLSRTQYF
TGTGCCAGCCTCTCGCGGACCCAGTACTTC
>-|TRBJ1-2|TRBV20-1|-|18
CSARPSGARVAYNYGYTF
TGCAGTGCTCGCCCTTCGGGGGCGCGAGTAGCCTATAACTATGGCTACACCTTC
>-|TRBJ2-2|TRBV18|-|14
CASSPLLDTGELFF
TGTGCCAGCTCACCGCTACTAGACACCGGGGAGCTGTTTTTT
>-|TRBJ2-7|TRBV18|-|13
CASAPSLTYEQYF
TGTGCCAGCGCCCCGAGTCTAACCTACGAGCAGTACTTC
>-|TRBJ1-2|TRBV15|-|17
CATSFPGRGAIAGGYTF
TGTGCCACCAGCTTTCCGGGACGGGGGGCGATTGCTGGAGGCTACACCTTC
>TRBD1|TRBJ2-3|TRBV7-9|once|16
CASSFRDRGGTDTQYF
TGTGCCAGCAGCTTCCGGGACAGGGGCGGGACAGATACGCAGTATTTT
>TRBD1|TRBJ2-1|TRBV11-2|-|16
CASSLSSGGIGGEQFF
TGTGCCAGCAGCTTAAGTTCAGGGGGCATTGGTGGTGAGCAGTTCTTC
>TRBD2|TRBJ2-3|TRBV10-3|many|15
CAIRGERESTDTQYF
TGTGCCATCAGGGGGGAGCGGGAGAGCACAGATACGCAGTATTTT
>TRBD2|TRBJ2-7|TRBV20-1|-|12
CSAQRDSYEQYF
TGCAGTGCCCAGCGGGACTCCTACGAGCAGTACTTC
>TRBD2|TRBJ2-1|TRBV7-9|few|13
CASSQGLAGDQFF
TGTGCCAGCAGCCAGGGACTAGCGGGAGACCAGTTCTTC
>-|TRBJ2-1|TRBV10-3|-|16
CAITHGETPSYNEQFF
TGTGCCATCACCCACGGGGAGACCCCCTCCTACAATGAGCAGTTCTTC
>TRBD1|TRBJ2-1|TRBV24-1|many|14
CATSVGTGSNEQFF
TGTGCCACCAGTGTGGGGACAGGGAGTAATGAGCAGTTCTTC
>TRBD2|TRBJ2-1|TRBV15|many|14
CATMPAGDYNEQFF
TGTGCCACCATGCCGGCGGGGGATTACAATGAGCAGTTCTTC
>TRBD1|TRBJ2-1|TRBV12-3/TRBV12-4|-|16
CASSFEGAFSYNEQFF
TGTGCCAGCAGTTTTGAGGGGGCCTTTTCTTACAATGAGCAGTTCTTC
>-|TRBJ1-2|TRBV6-1|few|14
CASSEYPRSYGYTF
TGTGCCAGCAGTGAATATCCCCGGAGCTATGGCTACACCTTC
>-|TRBJ2-4|TRBV3-1|few|15
CASSPRSVGKNIQYF
TGTGCCAGCAGCCCCAGGTCGGTCGGCAAAAACATTCAGTACTTC
>TRBD2|TRBJ2-1|TRBV24-1|few|15
CATSATSVPYNEQFF
TGTGCCACCAGTGCCACTAGCGTCCCATACAATGAGCAGTTCTTC
>-|TRBJ1-1|TRBV4-1|few|13
CASSPSGDPEAFF
TGCGCCAGCAGCCCGTCAGGGGACCCTGAAGCTTTCTTT
>-|TRBJ1-1|TRBV5-6|few|13
CASSPWLATEAFF
TGTGCCAGCAGCCCCTGGCTAGCCACTGAAGCTTTCTTT
>TRBD2|TRBJ2-1|TRBV12-3/TRBV12-4|-|15
CASSFRASGRNEQFF
TGTGCCAGCAGTTTTCGGGCTAGCGGGAGAAATGAGCAGTTCTTC
>TRBD1|TRBJ2-5|TRBV3-1|-|15
CASSWGDRGLKTQYF
TGTGCCAGCAGCTGGGGCGACAGGGGGCTGAAGACCCAGTACTTC
>-|TRBJ2-7|TRBV2|-|13
CASSFQGVDEQYF
TGTGCCAGCAGCTTTCAGGGTGTCGACGAGCAGTACTTC
>-|TRBJ2-7|TRBV10-3|-|17
CAISAEAPPGVFYEQYF
TGTGCCATCAGTGCCGAAGCTCCTCCGGGTGTATTCTACGAGCAGTACTTC